This entry describes one TCR beta chain. The sample comes from a study of blood T cell repertoires in COVID-19. Germline V gene sequence: CDR1 GTSNPN, CDR2 SVGIG (reference sequence). V lost 2 bases, J lost 2 bases, and 17 bases stayed unmatched. This CDR3 contains 19 residues. TCRdb's table, derived via immunoSEQ multiplex PCR, lists solely in-frame clones and lacks some. Here the sample spans more than 90,000 clones, over 80% being singletons. The V call is TRBV30, the J call TRBJ2-3; TRBD2 agrees at 9 bases. The origin of this receptor is a woman aged 70-85 years with acute or convalescent COVID-19. What was sequenced was peripheral blood. In nucleotides, the CDR3 is TGTGCCTGGAGTCTAAGTAGGGCTAGCGGGACTCCTTACACAGATACGCAGTATTTT. Translated: CAWSLSRASGTPYTDTQYF. Full variable domain (rest looked up from reference TRBV30 and TRBJ2-3): SQTIHQWPATLVQPVGSPLSLECTVEGTSNPNLYWYRQAAGRGLQLLFYSVGIGQISSEVPQNLSASRPQDRQFILSSKKLLLSDSGFYLCAWSLSRASGTPYTDTQYFGPGTRLTVL.